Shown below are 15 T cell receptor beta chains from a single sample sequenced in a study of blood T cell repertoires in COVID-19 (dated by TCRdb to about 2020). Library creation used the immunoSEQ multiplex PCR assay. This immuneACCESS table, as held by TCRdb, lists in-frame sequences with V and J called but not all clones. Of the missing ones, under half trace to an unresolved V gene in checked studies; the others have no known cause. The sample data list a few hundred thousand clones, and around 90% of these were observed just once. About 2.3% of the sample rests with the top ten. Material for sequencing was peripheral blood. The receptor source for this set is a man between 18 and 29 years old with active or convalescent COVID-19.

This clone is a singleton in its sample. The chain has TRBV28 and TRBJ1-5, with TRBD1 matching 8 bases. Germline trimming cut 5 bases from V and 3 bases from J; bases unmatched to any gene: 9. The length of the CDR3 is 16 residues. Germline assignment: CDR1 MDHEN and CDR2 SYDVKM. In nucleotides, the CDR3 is TGTGCCAGCAGTAAAAGAGGGACAGGTAACAATCAGCCCCAGCATTTT. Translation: CASSKRGTGNNQPQHF. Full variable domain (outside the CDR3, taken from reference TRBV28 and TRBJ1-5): DVKVTQSSRYLVKRTGEKVFLECVQDMDHENMFWYRQDPGLGLRLIYFSYDVKMKEKGDIPEGYSVSREKKERFSLILESASTNQTSMYLCASSKRGTGNNQPQHFGDGTRLSIL.

CDR3 DNA: TGTGCCAGCTCACCACGGCAGGGAAGTCAGCCCCAGCATTTT. It codes for CASSPRQGSQPQHF. The chain carries TRBV18 and TRBJ1-5, with D possibly TRBD1 on 5 matching bases. Germline-derived CDR1 and CDR2 are KGHSH and LQKENI. The ends were cut back, 1 base at V and 6 bases at J, with 10 bases in the middle. The CDR3 has 14 residues. The full variable domain, in which reference TRBV18 and TRBJ1-5 provide the parts outside the CDR3, is NAGVMQNPRHLVRRRGQEARLRCSPMKGHSHVYWYRQLPEEGLKFMVYLQKENIIDESGMPKERFSAEFPKEGPSILRIQQVVRGDSAAYFCASSPRQGSQPQHFGDGTRLSIL.

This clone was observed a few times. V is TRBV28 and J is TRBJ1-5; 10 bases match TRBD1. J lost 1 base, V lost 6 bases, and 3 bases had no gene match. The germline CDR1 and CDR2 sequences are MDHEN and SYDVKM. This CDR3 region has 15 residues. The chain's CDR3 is CASRLTGGSNQPQHF. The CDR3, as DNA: TGTGCCAGCAGATTGACAGGGGGCAGCAATCAGCCCCAGCATTTT.

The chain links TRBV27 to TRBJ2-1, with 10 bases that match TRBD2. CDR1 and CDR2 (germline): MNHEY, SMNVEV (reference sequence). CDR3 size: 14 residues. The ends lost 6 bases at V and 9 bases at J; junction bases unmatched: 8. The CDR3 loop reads CASRSAGGPGEQFF. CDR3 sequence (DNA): TGTGCCAGCAGGTCAGCGGGGGGGCCTGGTGAGCAGTTCTTC.

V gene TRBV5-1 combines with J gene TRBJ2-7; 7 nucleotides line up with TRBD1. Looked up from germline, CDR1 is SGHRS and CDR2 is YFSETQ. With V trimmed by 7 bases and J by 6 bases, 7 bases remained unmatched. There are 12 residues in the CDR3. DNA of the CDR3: TGCGCCAGCCCAAACAGGGGCCCCGAGCAGTACTTC. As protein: CASPNRGPEQYF.

CDR3 coding DNA: TGTGCCAGCTTAGGGGGCGCCGGCACTGAAGCTTTCTTT. Protein sequence: CASLGGAGTEAFF. V gene TRBV18 combines with J gene TRBJ1-1; 7 bases align to TRBD1. V trimming: 7 bases; J trimming: 4 bases; junction bases outside the gene matches: 6. Germline V lookup: CDR1 KGHSH, CDR2 LQKENI. This CDR3 is 13 amino acids long.

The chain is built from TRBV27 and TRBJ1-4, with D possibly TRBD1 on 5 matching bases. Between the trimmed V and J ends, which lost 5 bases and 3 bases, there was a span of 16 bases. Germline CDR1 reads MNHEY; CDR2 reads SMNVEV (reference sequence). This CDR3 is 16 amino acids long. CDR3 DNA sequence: TGTGCCAGCAGTCCCAATCCGACAGTATCTAATGAAAAACTGTTTTTT. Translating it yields CASSPNPTVSNEKLFF.

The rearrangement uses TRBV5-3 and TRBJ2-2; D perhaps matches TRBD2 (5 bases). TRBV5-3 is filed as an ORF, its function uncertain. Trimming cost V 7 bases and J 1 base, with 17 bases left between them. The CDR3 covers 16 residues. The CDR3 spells CARAKNGRENTGELFF. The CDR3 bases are TGTGCCAGAGCAAAGAACGGACGGGAGAACACCGGGGAGCTGTTTTTT.

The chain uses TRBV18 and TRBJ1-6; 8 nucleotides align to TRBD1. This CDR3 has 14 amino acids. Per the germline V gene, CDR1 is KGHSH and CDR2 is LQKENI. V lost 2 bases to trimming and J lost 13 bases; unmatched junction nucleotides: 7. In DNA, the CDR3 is TGTGCCAGCTCACCAGCAGAGCAGGGGGCCCCCCTCCACTTT. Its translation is CASSPAEQGAPLHF.

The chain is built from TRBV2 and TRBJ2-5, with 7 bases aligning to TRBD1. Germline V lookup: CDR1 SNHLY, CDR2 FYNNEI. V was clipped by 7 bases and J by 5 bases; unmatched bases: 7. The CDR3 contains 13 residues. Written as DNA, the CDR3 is TGTGCCAGCAACCGACAGGGAGTTGAGACCCAGTACTTC. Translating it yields CASNRQGVETQYF.

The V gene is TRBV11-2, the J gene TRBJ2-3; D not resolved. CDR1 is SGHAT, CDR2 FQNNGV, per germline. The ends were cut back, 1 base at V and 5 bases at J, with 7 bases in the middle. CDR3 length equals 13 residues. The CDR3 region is CASSLGERDTQYF. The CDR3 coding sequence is TGTGCCAGCAGCTTAGGCGAACGAGATACGCAGTATTTT. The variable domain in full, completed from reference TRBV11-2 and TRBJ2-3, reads EAGVAQSPRYKIIEKRQSVAFWCNPISGHATLYWYQQILGQGPKLLIQFQNNGVVDDSQLPKDRFSAERLKGVDSTLKIQPAKLEDSAVYLCASSLGERDTQYFGPGTRLTVL.

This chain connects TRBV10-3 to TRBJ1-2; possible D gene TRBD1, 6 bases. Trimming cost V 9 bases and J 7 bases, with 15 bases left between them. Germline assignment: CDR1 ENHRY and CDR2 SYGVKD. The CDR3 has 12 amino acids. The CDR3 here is CAIQGGNGGYTF. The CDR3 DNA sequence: TGTGCCATACAGGGTGGGAACGGTGGCTACACCTTC.

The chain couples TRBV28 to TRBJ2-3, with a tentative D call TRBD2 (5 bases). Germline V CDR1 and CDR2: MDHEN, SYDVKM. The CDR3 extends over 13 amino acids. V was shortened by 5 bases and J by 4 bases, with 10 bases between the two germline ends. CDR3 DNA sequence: TGTGCCAGCAGTCAAGAGGGCCCAGATACGCAGTATTTT. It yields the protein CASSQEGPDTQYF.

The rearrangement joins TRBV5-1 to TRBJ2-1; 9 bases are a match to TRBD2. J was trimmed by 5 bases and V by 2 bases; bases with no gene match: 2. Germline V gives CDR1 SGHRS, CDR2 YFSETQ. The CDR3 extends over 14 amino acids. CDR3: CASSFLAGDNEQFF. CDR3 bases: TGCGCCAGCAGCTTTTTAGCGGGAGACAATGAGCAGTTCTTC.

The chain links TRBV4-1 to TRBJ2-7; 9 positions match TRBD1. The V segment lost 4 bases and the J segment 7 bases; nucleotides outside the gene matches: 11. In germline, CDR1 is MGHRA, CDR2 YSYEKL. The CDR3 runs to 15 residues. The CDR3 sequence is CASSPAGTGYGEQYF. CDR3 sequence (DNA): TGCGCCAGCAGCCCAGCCGGGACAGGGTATGGGGAGCAGTACTTC.